The 17 T cell receptor beta chains below all came from one sample that was sequenced in a study of blood T cell repertoires in COVID-19. Some clones are missing from TCRdb's copy, which holds only in-frame ones; the method was immunoSEQ multiplex PCR. The table has 39,000 or so clones, about four fifths seen once; the top ten hold approximately 42%. Sequenced: peripheral blood. The source is a middle-aged man with active or convalescent COVID-19.

As DNA, the CDR3 is TGTGCCGGCATGGAGGGAGTCGGGTACGAGCAGTACTTC. It encodes CAGMEGVGYEQYF. V usage is TRBV6-5 and J usage is TRBJ2-7, with TRBD2 as a possible D gene (6 bases). The V gene's germline CDR1 is MNHEY and CDR2 SVGAGI. The CDR3 is 13 residues long. V was shortened by 11 bases and J by 4 bases, with 18 bases between the two germline ends.

This clone was picked up one time. V is TRBV6-4 and J is TRBJ2-1; 7 bases map to TRBD1. This CDR3 has 13 residues. CDR1 MRHNA and CDR2 SNTAGT come from the germline V gene. V gave up 6 bases and J gave up 3 bases; unmatched junction bases: 2. For the CDR3, the DNA is TGTGCCAGCAGCCGGGACAGCTACAATGAGCAGTTCTTC. It specifies CASSRDSYNEQFF.

This chain joins TRBV6-5 and TRBJ2-3, with a tentative D call TRBD2 (6 bases). The length of the CDR3 is 12 residues. Trimming cost V 6 bases and J 2 bases, with 6 bases left between them. Germline V gene data show CDR1 as MNHEY and CDR2 as SVGAGI. The CDR3 is CASRRDTDTQYF. The CDR3 DNA is TGTGCCAGCAGGCGGGACACAGATACGCAGTATTTT.

This sequence joins TRBV18 and TRBJ1-2; the D is unclear. This CDR3 has 15 residues. V lost 3 bases, J lost 4 bases, and 15 bases lay in between. The germline V gene encodes CDR1 KGHSH and CDR2 LQKENI. The CDR3, as DNA: TGTGCCAGCTCACCCTCTGGAGAGTTGCGCTATGGCTACACCTTC. It encodes CASSPSGELRYGYTF.

V usage is TRBV27 and J usage is TRBJ2-2; D is perhaps TRBD2 (6 bases). Looked up from germline, CDR1 is MNHEY and CDR2 is SMNVEV (reference sequence). V was clipped by 7 bases and J by 4 bases, with 19 bases between them. The CDR3 is 16 amino acids. For the CDR3, the DNA is TGTGCCAGCACGAACCGGCCACGGGACTCCACCGGGGAGCTGTTTTTT. This sequence encodes CASTNRPRDSTGELFF.

This clone was counted only a few times. This rearrangement joins TRBV5-1 to TRBJ2-1; 7 bases agree with TRBD1. CDR1 is SGHRS and CDR2 is YFSETQ in the germline V gene. The CDR3 covers 14 residues. V lost 0 bases, J lost 3 bases, and 0 bases stayed unmatched. In DNA form, the CDR3 reads TGCGCCAGCAGCTTGGGGGACAGCTACAATGAGCAGTTCTTC. Translating gives CASSLGDSYNEQFF.

The J gene is TRBJ2-5, the V gene TRBV30; 8 positions match TRBD2. Germline loops: CDR1 GTSNPN, CDR2 SVGIG (reference sequence). V was pared by 1 base and J by 4 bases, with 2 bases of the junction left unmatched. This CDR3 is 13 amino acids long. This chain's CDR3 is CAWSGLAGETQYF. For the CDR3, the DNA is TGTGCCTGGAGTGGGCTAGCGGGAGAGACCCAGTACTTC.

The chain recombines TRBV7-8 with TRBJ1-1; the D is unclear. CDR3 size: 16 residues. V lost 1 base and J lost 1, with 13 bases in between. Per germline, CDR1 SGHVS and CDR2 FQNEAQ. The CDR3 reads CASSLVQAPTNTEAFF. The CDR3 DNA reads as TGTGCCAGCAGCTTAGTTCAGGCCCCAACGAACACTGAAGCTTTCTTT. Drawing the rest from reference TRBV7-8 and TRBJ1-1, the complete variable domain is GAGVSQSPRYKVAKRGQDVALRCDPISGHVSLFWYQQALGQGPEFLTYFQNEAQLDKSGLPSDRFFAERPEGSVSTLKIQRTQQEDSAVYLCASSLVQAPTNTEAFFGQGTRLTVV.

The V gene is TRBV7-9, the J gene TRBJ1-1, with D possibly matching TRBD1 (5 bases). The CDR3 runs 14 residues. Germline values: CDR1 SEHNR, CDR2 FQNEAQ (reference sequence). Between the trimmed V and J ends, which lost 3 bases and 1 base, there was a span of 9 bases. CDR3 protein: CASSLKGPNTEAFF. DNA of the CDR3: TGTGCCAGCAGCTTGAAGGGGCCGAACACTGAAGCTTTCTTT.

The CDR3 coding sequence is TGTGCCTGGAGCTTGCGGGGGGGTTCAGATACGCAGTATTTT. Translating it yields CAWSLRGGSDTQYF. The rearrangement joins TRBV30 to TRBJ2-3, with 9 positions matching TRBD2. Germline loops: CDR1 GTSNPN, CDR2 SVGIG (reference sequence). This CDR3 is built from 14 residues. Losses at the gene ends were 3 bases for V and 4 bases for J; bases not matched to a gene: 5.

This chain uses TRBV5-1 with TRBJ2-1, with 11 positions matching TRBD2. This CDR3 has 15 amino acids. Germline lookup yields CDR1 SGHRS and CDR2 YFSETQ. Losses at the gene ends were 7 bases for V and 5 bases for J; bases not matched to a gene: 8. CDR3 residues: CASLLVAGGNNEQFF. CDR3 coding DNA: TGCGCCAGCCTACTCGTAGCGGGAGGGAACAATGAGCAGTTCTTC. The complete variable domain, with remaining parts taken from reference TRBV5-1 and TRBJ2-1, reads KAGVTQTPRYLIKTRGQQVTLSCSPISGHRSVSWYQQTPGQGLQFLFEYFSETQRNKGNFPGRFSGRQFSNSRSEMNVSTLELGDSALYLCASLLVAGGNNEQFFGPGTRLTVL.

This sequence joins TRBV7-2 and TRBJ1-1, with 9 bases lining up with TRBD1. Looked up from germline, CDR1 is SGHTA and CDR2 is FQGNSA. The CDR3 loop spans 16 amino acids. V lost 6 bases to trimming and J lost 3 bases; unmatched junction nucleotides: 11. The CDR3 region is CASSRARGQGYTEAFF. The DNA for the CDR3 is TGTGCCAGCAGTCGTGCGAGGGGACAGGGCTACACTGAAGCTTTCTTT.

This clone was detected a few times. The chain uses TRBV7-9 and TRBJ1-2, with D unclear. In germline, CDR1 is SEHNR, CDR2 FQNEAQ (reference sequence). V was cut by 2 bases and J by 8 bases, with 9 bases left in between. The CDR3 totals 12 residues. CDR3 nucleotide sequence: TGTGCCAGCAGCTTACTAGGTTACGGCTACACCTTC. Translating it yields CASSLLGYGYTF.

This clone was seen once. The chain is built from TRBV29-1 and TRBJ2-7; TRBD1 is a possible D gene (6 bases). V was cut by 7 bases and J by 0 bases, with 13 bases left in between. Germline values: CDR1 SQVTM, CDR2 ANQGSEA. The CDR3 is 13 residues long. The CDR3 loop is CSANGQNSYEQYF. The CDR3 coding sequence is TGCAGCGCCAACGGACAGAACTCCTACGAGCAGTACTTC.

In its sample, this clone was seen once. This rearrangement joins TRBV6-2 or TRBV6-3 to TRBJ1-4; perhaps TRBD1 as D (6 bases). V lost 5 bases, J lost 6 bases, and 13 bases lay in between. CDR1 is MNHEY and CDR2 is SVGEGT in the germline V gene. This CDR3 region has 14 residues. The chain's CDR3 is CASSPAGADEKLFF. In DNA, the CDR3 is TGTGCCAGCAGTCCCGCGGGGGCGGATGAAAAACTGTTTTTT.

This clone was found a few times. This chain links TRBV5-4 with TRBJ2-3; weak D call: TRBD1 (6 bases). The V and J ends lost 6 bases and 4 bases respectively, with 15 bases between them. Per germline, CDR1 SGHNT and CDR2 YYREEE (reference sequence). The CDR3 spans 14 residues. CDR3 sequence: CASTNPTGSDTQYF. CDR3 nucleotide sequence: TGTGCCAGCACCAATCCCACAGGGTCAGATACGCAGTATTTT.

V is TRBV6-5 and J is TRBJ1-2; 7 bases are a match to TRBD1. The ends lost 6 bases at V and 2 bases at J; junction bases unmatched: 6. The CDR3 extends over 14 amino acids. Germline CDR1 MNHEY, CDR2 SVGAGI. The CDR3 bases are TGTGCCAGCAGGCCGGGACAGTCAAACTATGGCTACACCTTC. It yields the protein CASRPGQSNYGYTF.